The clone carrying this T cell receptor (beta chain) was counted a few times. The primer mix had 60 Vbeta and 13 Jbeta primers. Authors' data handling: A later analysis counted 65 million to 90 million unique TCR beta chains, 9.5 million to 12 million shared. The data were produced by immunoSEQ multiplex PCR, yet TCRdb's version contains in-frame clones alone and is incomplete. That table furnishes V, J and clone size, whereas the DNA furnished D and trimming. The sample consists of about 160,000 clones, 65% to 85% of them appearing once. These data are taken from a study of cytomegalovirus exposure and HLA in healthy donors. Looking at the study overall: Previous work identified 95 million to 140 million unique TCR beta sequences from about 179 million T cells.

Source material: PBMCs. This TCR was sampled from a woman aged 25 to 39 in good health and CMV-seropositive.

The CDR3 DNA reads as TGTGCCACCTTAATTTCCGGGACTTCAGTGCAGTACTTC. Translated, it gives CATLISGTSVQYF. The chain carries TRBV5-6 and TRBJ2-7, with a weak D call TRBD2 (6 bases). The length of the CDR3 is 13 residues. The V and J ends lost 9 bases and 9 bases respectively, with 22 bases between them. Germline loops: CDR1 SGHDT, CDR2 YYEEEE. Variable domain in full (rest from reference TRBV5-6 and TRBJ2-7): DAGVTQSPTHLIKTRGQQVTLRCSPKSGHDTVSWYQQALGQGPQFIFQYYEEEERQRGNFPDRFSGHQFPNYSSELNVNALLLGDSALYLCATLISGTSVQYFGPGTRLTVT.